Below are 22 T cell receptor beta chains sequenced from a single sample in a study of T cell changes during pregnancy in multiple sclerosis. The repertoire was sequenced with immunoSEQ multiplex PCR; TCRdb's copy has only in-frame clones and lacks some. Counted here are about 64,000 clones, almost 97% occurring once; the ten biggest clones make up around 2.5%. The specimen comprised CD8+ T cells from peripheral blood mononuclear cells, sampled after pregnancy. The receptors shown here come from a female donor with multiple sclerosis, enrolled in a pregnancy study.

This clone was seen a few times. The genes are TRBV30 and TRBJ1-1, with 7 nucleotides matching TRBD1. The CDR3 runs to 15 residues. Germline loops: CDR1 GTSNPN, CDR2 SVGIG (reference sequence). The ends lost 0 bases at V and 0 bases at J; junction bases unmatched: 4. CDR3 in amino acids: CAWSVRGQLNTEAFF. The CDR3 DNA is TGTGCCTGGAGTGTACGGGGACAGCTGAACACTGAAGCTTTCTTT.

The chain carries TRBV19 and TRBJ2-1; D not resolved. The CDR3 length is 15 residues. Germline values: CDR1 LNHDA, CDR2 SQIVND (reference sequence). The V and J ends lost 3 bases and 6 bases respectively, with 15 bases between them. The CDR3 coding sequence is TGTGCCAGTAGTATTTTGGGTACAGTCTTCAATGAGCAGTTCTTC. Its translation is CASSILGTVFNEQFF. The full variable domain, its missing parts supplied by reference TRBV19 and TRBJ2-1, is DGGITQSPKYLFRKEGQNVTLSCEQNLNHDAMYWYRQDPGQGLRLIYYSQIVNDFQKGDIAEGYSVSREKKESFPLTVTSAQKNPTAFYLCASSILGTVFNEQFFGPGTRLTVL.

J is TRBJ2-7 and V is TRBV7-6; D is ambiguous. V was trimmed by 1 base and J by 2 bases, leaving 9 bases between them. Germline CDR1 reads SGHVS; CDR2 reads FNYEAQ. The CDR3 spans 14 residues. The CDR3 reads CASSLGAGPYEQYF. CDR3 bases: TGTGCCAGCAGCTTAGGAGCAGGCCCCTACGAGCAGTACTTC.

The table lists this clone with a few counts. In nucleotides, the CDR3 is TGTGCCGACGGAAGGGGGCCGGACACTGAAGCTTTCTTT. As protein: CADGRGPDTEAFF. J is TRBJ1-1 and V is TRBV7-9; 7 bases line up with TRBD1. Losses at the gene ends were 11 bases for V and 3 bases for J; bases not matched to a gene: 9. Germline CDR1 reads SEHNR; CDR2 reads FQNEAQ (reference sequence). The CDR3 consists of 13 residues.

The chain uses TRBV9 and TRBJ2-3, with 11 bases matching TRBD2. This CDR3 has 18 residues. Germline loops: CDR1 SGDLS, CDR2 YYNGEE. The ends lost 0 bases at V and 6 bases at J; junction bases unmatched: 12. CDR3 protein: CASSVDGLAGGPTDTQYF. CDR3 in DNA: TGTGCCAGCAGCGTAGATGGGTTAGCGGGAGGGCCAACCGATACGCAGTATTTT. The full variable domain, its missing parts supplied by reference TRBV9 and TRBJ2-3, is DSGVTQTPKHLITATGQRVTLRCSPRSGDLSVYWYQQSLDQGLQFLIQYYNGEERAKGNILERFSAQQFPDLHSELNLSSLELGDSALYFCASSVDGLAGGPTDTQYFGPGTRLTVL.

The CDR3 coding sequence is TGTGCCAGCAGCATTAATAGCGGAAGCTCCTACAATGAGCAGTTCTTC. Translated, it gives CASSINSGSSYNEQFF. The genes are TRBV11-1 and TRBJ2-1, with a possible D match to TRBD2 (6 bases). The CDR3 has 16 amino acids. Deletions cut 5 bases from V and 0 bases from J, with 14 bases between. Germline V gene data show CDR1 as SGHAT and CDR2 as FQDESV (reference sequence).

The chain links TRBV19 to TRBJ2-2, with 11 bases lining up with TRBD2. Germline V CDR1 and CDR2: LNHDA, SQIVND (reference sequence). After removal of 7 bases from V and 4 bases from J, the junction contained 14 bases not matched to a gene. This CDR3 has 18 residues. This chain's CDR3 is CASKSSIAGGLGTGELFF. Written as DNA, the CDR3 is TGTGCCAGTAAAAGCTCTATAGCGGGAGGGCTGGGCACCGGGGAGCTGTTTTTT. Full variable domain (remainder filled in from reference TRBV19 and TRBJ2-2): DGGITQSPKYLFRKEGQNVTLSCEQNLNHDAMYWYRQDPGQGLRLIYYSQIVNDFQKGDIAEGYSVSREKKESFPLTVTSAQKNPTAFYLCASKSSIAGGLGTGELFFGEGSRLTVL.

This clone showed up just once. The genes are TRBV6-5 and TRBJ1-2; no clear D gene. V was pared by 0 bases and J by 4 bases, with 12 bases between. The CDR3 has 15 amino acids. CDR1 and CDR2 (germline): MNHEY, SVGAGI. CDR3 sequence (DNA): TGTGCCAGCAGTTACTCGGGTACAGTTCTCTATGGCTACACCTTC. Residues: CASSYSGTVLYGYTF.

The sample holds a few counts of this clone. The chain combines TRBV19 with TRBJ1-5; TRBD1 might be the D (5 bases). The CDR3 consists of 15 residues. Between the trimmed V and J ends, which lost 7 bases and 3 bases, there was a span of 16 bases. Per the germline V gene, CDR1 is LNHDA and CDR2 is SQIVND (reference sequence). Written as DNA, the CDR3 is TGTGCCAGTAAGGGGAAAGGGGTCTACAATCAGCCCCAGCATTTT. It specifies CASKGKGVYNQPQHF. The complete variable domain, with remaining parts taken from reference TRBV19 and TRBJ1-5, reads DGGITQSPKYLFRKEGQNVTLSCEQNLNHDAMYWYRQDPGQGLRLIYYSQIVNDFQKGDIAEGYSVSREKKESFPLTVTSAQKNPTAFYLCASKGKGVYNQPQHFGDGTRLSIL.

The genes are TRBV29-1 and TRBJ1-2; TRBD1 matches at 10 bases. V shed 5 bases, J shed 4 bases, and the junction held 4 bases outside the gene matches. The CDR3 has 13 amino acids. The V gene's germline CDR1 is SQVTM and CDR2 ANQGSEA. As DNA, the CDR3 is TGCAGCGTTAGGACAGGGGGGTTCTATGGCTACACCTTC. Protein product: CSVRTGGFYGYTF. Full variable domain (outside the CDR3, taken from reference TRBV29-1 and TRBJ1-2): SAVISQKPSRDICQRGTSLTIQCQVDSQVTMMFWYRQQPGQSLTLIATANQGSEATYESGFVIDKFPISRPNLTFSTLTVSNMSPEDSSIYLCSVRTGGFYGYTFGSGTRLTVV.

The CDR3, as DNA: TGTGCCAGCAGTTTGGGGCACACAGGGAGTAGCGGGAGGGCAGGTGAGCAGTTCTTC. This translates into CASSLGHTGSSGRAGEQFF. The V gene is TRBV2, the J gene TRBJ2-1; TRBD2 matches 11 bases. The junction had 21 bases not matched to a gene; V was cut back by 5 bases and J by 9 bases. The CDR3 has 19 residues. CDR1 is SNHLY, CDR2 FYNNEI, per germline.

The chain has TRBV5-1 and TRBJ1-1; no clear D gene. CDR3 length: 14 residues. V was cut by 4 bases and J by 0 bases, with 10 bases left in between. Germline V gene lookup returns CDR1 SGHRS and CDR2 YFSETQ. The CDR3 protein is CASSPTDMNTEAFF. The CDR3 DNA reads TGCGCCAGCAGCCCTACCGACATGAACACTGAAGCTTTCTTT.

This chain links TRBV27 with TRBJ1-2; D uncertain. Germline values: CDR1 MNHEY, CDR2 SMNVEV (reference sequence). The V and J ends lost 0 bases and 6 bases respectively, with 14 bases between them. The CDR3 sequence is 15 residues long. CDR3 loop: CASSLSAGGANGYTF. The CDR3 DNA is TGTGCCAGCAGTTTATCCGCTGGTGGAGCGAATGGCTACACCTTC.

This chain uses TRBV19 with TRBJ2-4; 12 bases fit TRBD1. The CDR3 covers 18 residues. The ends lost 5 bases at V and 0 bases at J; junction bases unmatched: 8. Looked up from germline, CDR1 is LNHDA and CDR2 is SQIVND (reference sequence). The CDR3 bases are TGTGCCAGTAGTGGGGCGGGACAGGGGGCGTTAGCCAAAAACATTCAGTACTTC. It translates to CASSGAGQGALAKNIQYF.

The rearrangement links TRBV11-2 to TRBJ2-1, with 8 bases identical to TRBD1. After removal of 5 bases from V and 0 bases from J, the junction contained 6 bases not matched to a gene. Germline lookup yields CDR1 SGHAT and CDR2 FQNNGV. This CDR3 contains 16 residues. The CDR3 region is CASSTGQGSSYNEQFF. The CDR3 DNA is TGTGCCAGCAGCACAGGACAGGGCAGCTCCTACAATGAGCAGTTCTTC.

In its sample, this clone was seen once. This rearrangement joins TRBV5-4 to TRBJ2-5, with 7 bases fitting TRBD1. V trimming: 4 bases; J trimming: 5 bases; junction bases outside the gene matches: 8. This CDR3 contains 14 residues. From germline, CDR1 is SGHNT and CDR2 YYREEE (reference sequence). The CDR3 DNA follows: TGTGCCAGCAGCCTAAGGACAGGTCCGGAGACCCAGTACTTC. Translation: CASSLRTGPETQYF. The full variable domain, in which reference TRBV5-4 and TRBJ2-5 provide the parts outside the CDR3, is ETGVTQSPTHLIKTRGQQVTLRCSSQSGHNTVSWYQQALGQGPQFIFQYYREEENGRGNFPPRFSGLQFPNYSSELNVNALELDDSALYLCASSLRTGPETQYFGPGTRLLVL.

V is TRBV6-5 and J is TRBJ1-1; no definite D call. Germline loops: CDR1 MNHEY, CDR2 SVGAGI. This CDR3 has 14 residues. The ends were cut back, 7 bases at V and 3 bases at J, with 15 bases in the middle. The CDR3 loop reads CASISGWSDTEAFF. The CDR3 DNA sequence: TGTGCCAGCATTTCGGGATGGAGTGACACTGAAGCTTTCTTT.

The chain links TRBV5-4 to TRBJ2-7; 10 nucleotides agree with TRBD1. Germline lookup yields CDR1 SGHNT and CDR2 YYREEE (reference sequence). V gave up 4 bases and J gave up 3 bases; unmatched junction bases: 4. The CDR3 sequence is 14 residues long. The CDR3 DNA sequence: TGTGCCAGCAGCGCCCGGACAGGGGGCTACGAGCAGTACTTC. Protein: CASSARTGGYEQYF.

The gene calls are TRBV27 and TRBJ2-7; D is unclear. V lost 0 bases to trimming and J lost 3 bases, with 6 bases between them. CDR3 length: 13 residues. Germline V gene lookup returns CDR1 MNHEY and CDR2 SMNVEV (reference sequence). Written as DNA, the CDR3 is TGTGCCAGCAGTTTATCCCGCAGCTACGAGCAGTACTTC. Protein product: CASSLSRSYEQYF.

V and J are TRBV7-2 and TRBJ2-1, with 8 bases matching TRBD2. The junction had 8 bases not matched to a gene; V was cut back by 6 bases and J by 4 bases. The length of the CDR3 is 15 residues. The V gene's germline CDR1 is SGHTA and CDR2 FQGNSA. The CDR3 bases are TGTGCCAGCAGTCAAGAACTAGCGGCGTACAATGAGCAGTTCTTC. It specifies CASSQELAAYNEQFF.

The V and J genes are TRBV6-1 and TRBJ1-5, with 8 bases identical to TRBD1. Germline V gene data show CDR1 as MNHNS and CDR2 as SASEGT. The CDR3 runs 15 residues. J gave up 1 base and V 6 bases, and 5 bases lay outside the gene matches. This chain's CDR3 is CASRNRGASNQPQHF. The CDR3 bases are TGTGCCAGCAGAAACAGGGGGGCAAGCAATCAGCCCCAGCATTTT.

The chain uses TRBV2 and TRBJ1-1; weak D call: TRBD1 (5 bases). Trimming removed 7 bases at V and 8 bases at J, with 11 bases between. The CDR3 loop spans 11 amino acids. Germline lookup yields CDR1 SNHLY and CDR2 FYNNEI. CDR3 coding DNA: TGTGCCAGCAAGGGGAGGAAAGAAGCTTTCTTT. Its protein product is CASKGRKEAFF.